This entry lists 5 T cell receptor beta chains sequenced from one sample in a study of early T cells in non-severe SARS-CoV-2 infection. TCRdb redid the calling of the 5' RACE reads with MiXCR, one entry per CDR3 protein. The sample holds under 70,000 distinct CDR3 sequences, roughly 5.7% seen once. The sample consisted of whole blood, taken at baseline. All receptors come from an adult who was a healthcare worker with PCR-confirmed SARS-CoV-2 infection or an uninfected control (not recorded which).

In its sample, this clonotype was seen many times. The chain carries TRBV20-1 and TRBJ1-1; no clear D gene. This CDR3 has 12 amino acids. Germline lookup yields CDR1 DFQATT and CDR2 SNEGSKA (reference sequence). V lost 3 bases and J lost 6, with 11 bases in between. In nucleotides, the CDR3 is TGCAGTGCTAGTATTCTCGGGGCTGAAGCTTTCTTT. It is translated as CSASILGAEAFF.

This clonotype has only a few counts. The rearrangement links TRBV19 to TRBJ2-3; 10 bases line up with TRBD2. This CDR3 has 17 amino acids. Germline V gene data show CDR1 as LNHDA and CDR2 as SQIVND (reference sequence). After removal of 10 bases from V and 6 bases from J, the junction contained 19 bases not matched to a gene. This CDR3 is CATSGLAEAITGDTQYF. The CDR3 nucleotides read TGTGCCACTTCTGGACTAGCGGAGGCCATAACGGGGGATACGCAGTATTTT.

This clonotype was observed at least ten times. This chain connects TRBV4-2 to TRBJ2-1; possible D gene TRBD1, 6 bases. The germline V gene has CDR1 LGHNA and CDR2 YNFKEQ. The CDR3 has 17 amino acids. Deletions cut 4 bases from V and 7 bases from J, with 23 bases between. In DNA form, the CDR3 reads TGTGCCAGCAGCCCAGGCAGAAGGGGAGCTAGGGGGAATGAGCAGTTCTTC. Its translation is CASSPGRRGARGNEQFF.

The V call is TRBV18, the J call TRBJ2-5; the D gene is possibly TRBD2 (6 bases). The CDR3 has 15 residues. Trimming pared 1 base from V and 4 bases from J, leaving 13 bases between. Germline-derived CDR1 and CDR2 are KGHSH and LQKENI. CDR3 bases: TGTGCCAGCTCACCACAACCAGAGGGAGGAGAGACCCAGTACTTC. Amino acid sequence: CASSPQPEGGETQYF. The full variable domain, its missing parts supplied by reference TRBV18 and TRBJ2-5, is NAGVMQNPRHLVRRRGQEARLRCSPMKGHSHVYWYRQLPEEGLKFMVYLQKENIIDESGMPKERFSAEFPKEGPSILRIQQVVRGDSAAYFCASSPQPEGGETQYFGPGTRLLVL.

This clonotype occurred many times. The chain employs TRBV20-1 and TRBJ2-3, with TRBD1 matching over 8 bases. CDR1 and CDR2 (germline): DFQATT, SNEGSKA (reference sequence). This CDR3 has 17 residues. V gave up 2 bases and J gave up 2 bases; unmatched junction bases: 12. The CDR3 loop reads CSARPRWTGMYTDTQYF. The CDR3 region has the DNA TGCAGTGCTAGACCTAGGTGGACAGGGATGTACACAGATACGCAGTATTTT.